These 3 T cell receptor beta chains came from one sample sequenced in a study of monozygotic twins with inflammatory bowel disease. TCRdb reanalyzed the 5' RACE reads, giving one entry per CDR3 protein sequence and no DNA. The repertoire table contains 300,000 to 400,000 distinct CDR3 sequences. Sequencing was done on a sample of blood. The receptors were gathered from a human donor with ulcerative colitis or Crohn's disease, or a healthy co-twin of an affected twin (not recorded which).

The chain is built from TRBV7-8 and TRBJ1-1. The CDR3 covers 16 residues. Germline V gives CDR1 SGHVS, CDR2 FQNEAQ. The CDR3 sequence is CASSEFWSTGNTEAFF.

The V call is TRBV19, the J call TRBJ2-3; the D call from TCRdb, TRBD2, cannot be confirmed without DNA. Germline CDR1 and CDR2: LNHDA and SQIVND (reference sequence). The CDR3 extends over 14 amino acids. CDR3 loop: CAVGRPQGTDTQYF.

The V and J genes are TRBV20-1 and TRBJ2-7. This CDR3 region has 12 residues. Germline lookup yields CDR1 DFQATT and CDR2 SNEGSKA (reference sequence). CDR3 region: CSASSGLGEQYF.